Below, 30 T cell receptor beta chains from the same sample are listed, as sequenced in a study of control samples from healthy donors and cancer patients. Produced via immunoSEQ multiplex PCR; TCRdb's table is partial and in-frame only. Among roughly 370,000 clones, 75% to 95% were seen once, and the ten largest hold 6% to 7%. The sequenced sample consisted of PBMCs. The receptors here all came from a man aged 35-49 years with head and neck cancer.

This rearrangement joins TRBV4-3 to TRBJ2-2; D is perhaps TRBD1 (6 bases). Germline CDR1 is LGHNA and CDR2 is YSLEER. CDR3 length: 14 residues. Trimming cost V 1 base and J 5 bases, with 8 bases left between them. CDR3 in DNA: TGCGCCAGCAGCCAAGCTACAGGGACCGGGGAGCTGTTTTTT. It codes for CASSQATGTGELFF.

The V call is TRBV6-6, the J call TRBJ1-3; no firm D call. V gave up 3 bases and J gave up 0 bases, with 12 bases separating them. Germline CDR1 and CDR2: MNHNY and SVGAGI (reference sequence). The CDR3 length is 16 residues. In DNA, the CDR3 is TGTGCCAGCAGTTATGGACTGTTAAGCTCTGGAAACACCATATATTTT. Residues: CASSYGLLSSGNTIYF.

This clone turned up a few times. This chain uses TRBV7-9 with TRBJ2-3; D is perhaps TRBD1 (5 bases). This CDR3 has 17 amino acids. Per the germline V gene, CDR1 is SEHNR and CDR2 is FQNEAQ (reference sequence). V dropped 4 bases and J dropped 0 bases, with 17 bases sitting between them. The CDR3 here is CASSSETASTSTDTQYF. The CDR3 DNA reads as TGTGCCAGCAGCTCCGAGACAGCTTCAACTAGCACAGATACGCAGTATTTT.

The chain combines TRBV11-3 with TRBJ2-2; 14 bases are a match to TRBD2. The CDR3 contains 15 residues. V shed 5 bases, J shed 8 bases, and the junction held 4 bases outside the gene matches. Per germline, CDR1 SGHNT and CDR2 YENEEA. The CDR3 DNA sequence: TGTGCCAGCAGCGCCGGACTAGCGGGGGGTGGGGAGCTGTTTTTT. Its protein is CASSAGLAGGGELFF. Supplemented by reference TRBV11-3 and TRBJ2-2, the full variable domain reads EAGVVQSPRYKIIEKKQPVAFWCNPISGHNTLYWYLQNLGQGPELLIRYENEEAVDDSQLPKDRFSAERLKGVDSTLKIQPAELGDSAVYLCASSAGLAGGGELFFGEGSRLTVL.

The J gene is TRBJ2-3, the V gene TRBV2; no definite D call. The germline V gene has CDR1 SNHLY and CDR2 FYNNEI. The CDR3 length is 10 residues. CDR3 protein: CRTHTDTQYF. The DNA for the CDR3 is TGTAGGACCCACACAGATACGCAGTATTTT. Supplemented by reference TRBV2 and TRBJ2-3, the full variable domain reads EPEVTQTPSHQVTQMGQEVILRCVPISNHLYFYWYRQILGQKVEFLVSFYNNEISEKSEIFDDQFSVERPDGSNFTLKIRSTKLEDSAMYFCRTHTDTQYFGPGTRLTVL.

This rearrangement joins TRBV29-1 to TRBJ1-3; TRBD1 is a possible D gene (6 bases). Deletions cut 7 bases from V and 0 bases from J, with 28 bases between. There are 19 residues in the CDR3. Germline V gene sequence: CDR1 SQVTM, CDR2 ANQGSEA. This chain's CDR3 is CSAKDGGGFPSPSGNTIYF. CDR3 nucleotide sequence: TGCAGCGCTAAGGATGGCGGGGGCTTCCCGTCCCCCTCTGGAAACACCATATATTTT.

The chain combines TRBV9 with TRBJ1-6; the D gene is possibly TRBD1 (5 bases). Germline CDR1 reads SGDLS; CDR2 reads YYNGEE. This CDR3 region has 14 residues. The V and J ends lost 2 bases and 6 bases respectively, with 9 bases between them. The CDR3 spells CASSVGGTNSPLHF. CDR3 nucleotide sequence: TGTGCCAGCAGCGTTGGGGGGACTAATTCACCCCTCCACTTT.

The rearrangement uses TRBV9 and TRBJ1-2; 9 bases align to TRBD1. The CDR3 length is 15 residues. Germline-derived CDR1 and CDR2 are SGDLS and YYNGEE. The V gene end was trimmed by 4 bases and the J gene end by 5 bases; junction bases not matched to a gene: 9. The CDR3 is CASSPSGQGSYGYTF. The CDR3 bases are TGTGCCAGCAGCCCCTCGGGACAGGGATCGTATGGCTACACCTTC.

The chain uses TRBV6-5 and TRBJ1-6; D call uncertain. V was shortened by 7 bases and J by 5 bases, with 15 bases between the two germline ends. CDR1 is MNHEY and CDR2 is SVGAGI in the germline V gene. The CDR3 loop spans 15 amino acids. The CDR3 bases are TGTGCCAGCACTTTACTCCGGGCGGATAATTCACCCCTCCACTTT. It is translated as CASTLLRADNSPLHF.

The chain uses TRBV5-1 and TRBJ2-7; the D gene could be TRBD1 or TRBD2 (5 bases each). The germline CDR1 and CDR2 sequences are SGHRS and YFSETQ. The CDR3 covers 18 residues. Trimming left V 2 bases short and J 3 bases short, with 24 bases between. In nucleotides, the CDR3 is TGCGCCAGCAGCTTCGGGGCTAGCCACTCCCCCAAGGACTACGAGCAGTACTTC. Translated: CASSFGASHSPKDYEQYF.

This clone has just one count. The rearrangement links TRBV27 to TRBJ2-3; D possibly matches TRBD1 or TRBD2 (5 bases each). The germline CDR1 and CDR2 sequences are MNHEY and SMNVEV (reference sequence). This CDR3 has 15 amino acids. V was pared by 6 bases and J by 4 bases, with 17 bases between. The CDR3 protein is CASSSRDPLSDTQYF. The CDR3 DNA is TGTGCCAGCAGCTCCCGGGACCCCCTCTCAGATACGCAGTATTTT.

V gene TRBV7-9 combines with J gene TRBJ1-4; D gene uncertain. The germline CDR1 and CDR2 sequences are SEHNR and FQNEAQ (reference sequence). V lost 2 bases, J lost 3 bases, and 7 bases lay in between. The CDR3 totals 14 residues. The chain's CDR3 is CASSLRGANEKLFF. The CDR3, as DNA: TGTGCCAGCAGCTTACGGGGAGCTAATGAAAAACTGTTTTTT. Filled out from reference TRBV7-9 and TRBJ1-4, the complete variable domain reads DTGVSQNPRHKITKRGQNVTFRCDPISEHNRLYWYRQTLGQGPEFLTYFQNEAQLEKSRLLSDRFSAERPKGSFSTLEIQRTEQGDSAMYLCASSLRGANEKLFFGSGTQLSVL.

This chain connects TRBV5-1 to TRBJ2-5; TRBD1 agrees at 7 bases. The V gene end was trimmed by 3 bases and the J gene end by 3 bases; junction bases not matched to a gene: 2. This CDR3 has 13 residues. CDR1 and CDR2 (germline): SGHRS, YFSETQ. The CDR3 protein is CASSSGTEETQYF. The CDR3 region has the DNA TGCGCCAGCAGCTCCGGGACAGAAGAGACCCAGTACTTC.

The CDR3 spells CASSPSGPHQPQHF. In nucleotides, the CDR3 is TGTGCCAGCTCACCATCAGGCCCCCATCAGCCCCAGCATTTT. The gene calls are TRBV18 and TRBJ1-5, with D unresolved. Germline-derived CDR1 and CDR2 are KGHSH and LQKENI. The V gene lost 2 bases and the J gene lost 5 bases, with 10 bases spanning the gap. This CDR3 has 14 amino acids.

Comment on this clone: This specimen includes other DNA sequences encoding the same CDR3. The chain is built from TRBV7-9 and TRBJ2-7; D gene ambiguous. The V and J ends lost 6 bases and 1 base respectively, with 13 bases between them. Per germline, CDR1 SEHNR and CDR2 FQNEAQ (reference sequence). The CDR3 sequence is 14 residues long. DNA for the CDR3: TGTGCCAGCAGTCTAGGGCAGGCTTCCTACGAGCAGTACTTC. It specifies CASSLGQASYEQYF.

CDR3 in amino acids: CASSYSSAISNQPQHF. DNA for the CDR3: TGTGCCAGCAGTTACTCGTCGGCTATTAGCAATCAGCCCCAGCATTTT. The chain couples TRBV6-6 to TRBJ1-5, with D uncertain. The CDR3 runs to 16 residues. V was pared by 0 bases and J by 0 bases, with 9 bases between. Germline V CDR1 and CDR2: MNHNY, SVGAGI (reference sequence).

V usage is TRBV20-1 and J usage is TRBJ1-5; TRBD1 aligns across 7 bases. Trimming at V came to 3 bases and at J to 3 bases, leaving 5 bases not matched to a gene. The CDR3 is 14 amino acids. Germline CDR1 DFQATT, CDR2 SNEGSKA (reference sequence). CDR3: CSASGQVNNQPQHF. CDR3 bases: TGCAGTGCTAGTGGACAGGTTAACAATCAGCCCCAGCATTTT.

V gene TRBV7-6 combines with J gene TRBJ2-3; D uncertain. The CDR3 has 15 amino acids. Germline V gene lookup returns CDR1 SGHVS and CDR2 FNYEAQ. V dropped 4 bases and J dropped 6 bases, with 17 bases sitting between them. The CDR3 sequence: CASSSFGAAEDTQYF. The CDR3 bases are TGTGCCAGCAGCTCCTTTGGCGCAGCCGAGGATACGCAGTATTTT.

CDR3 sequence: CASSPRPSNTEAFF. The CDR3 region has the DNA TGCGCCAGCAGCCCACGACCGTCGAACACTGAAGCTTTCTTT. The chain links TRBV5-1 to TRBJ1-1; no definite D call. Trimming took off 4 bases at V and 1 base at J, with 11 bases between the two ends. CDR1 and CDR2 from the germline V gene are SGHRS and YFSETQ. CDR3 length: 14 amino acids.

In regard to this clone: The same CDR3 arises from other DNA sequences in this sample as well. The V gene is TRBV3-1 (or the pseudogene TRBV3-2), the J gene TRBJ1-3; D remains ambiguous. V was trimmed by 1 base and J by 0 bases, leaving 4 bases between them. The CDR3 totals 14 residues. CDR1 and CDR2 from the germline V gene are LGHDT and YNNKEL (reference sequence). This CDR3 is CASSQGSSGNTIYF. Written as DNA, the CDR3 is TGTGCCAGCAGCCAAGGGAGCTCTGGAAACACCATATATTTT.

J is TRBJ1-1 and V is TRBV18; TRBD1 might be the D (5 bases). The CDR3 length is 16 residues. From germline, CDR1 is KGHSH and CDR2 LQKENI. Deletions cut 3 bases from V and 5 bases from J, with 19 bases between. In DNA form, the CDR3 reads TGTGCCAGCTCACCTATCCAGGGATCCCGAGAGACTGAAGCTTTCTTT. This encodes CASSPIQGSRETEAFF.

The DNA for the CDR3 is TGCGCCAGCAGCTTTTCCGGGACAGGGACCCTCTCTGGGGCCAACGTCCTGACTTTC. This gives the protein CASSFSGTGTLSGANVLTF. V and J are TRBV5-1 and TRBJ2-6; 9 bases line up with TRBD1. CDR1 SGHRS and CDR2 YFSETQ come from the germline V gene. The junction had 9 bases not matched to a gene; V was cut back by 2 bases and J by 0 bases. This CDR3 is 19 amino acids long.

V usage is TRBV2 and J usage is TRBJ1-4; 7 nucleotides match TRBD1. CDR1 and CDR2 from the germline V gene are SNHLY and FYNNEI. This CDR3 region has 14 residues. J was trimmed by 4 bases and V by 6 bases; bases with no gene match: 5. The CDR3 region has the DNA TGTGCCAGCAGACGAAACAGGGGTAATGAAAAACTGTTTTTT. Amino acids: CASRRNRGNEKLFF.

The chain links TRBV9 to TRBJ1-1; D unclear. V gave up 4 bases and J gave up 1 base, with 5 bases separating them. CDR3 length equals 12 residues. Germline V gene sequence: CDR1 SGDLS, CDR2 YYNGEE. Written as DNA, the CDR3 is TGTGCCAGCAGCCTTCCGAACACTGAAGCTTTCTTT. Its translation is CASSLPNTEAFF. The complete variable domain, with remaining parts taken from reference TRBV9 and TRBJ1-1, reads DSGVTQTPKHLITATGQRVTLRCSPRSGDLSVYWYQQSLDQGLQFLIQYYNGEERAKGNILERFSAQQFPDLHSELNLSSLELGDSALYFCASSLPNTEAFFGQGTRLTVV.

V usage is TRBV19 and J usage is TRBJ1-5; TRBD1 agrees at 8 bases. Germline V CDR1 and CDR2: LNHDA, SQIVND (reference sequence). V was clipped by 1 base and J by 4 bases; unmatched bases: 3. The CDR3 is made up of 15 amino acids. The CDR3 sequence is CASSIAHRGNQPQHF. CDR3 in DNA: TGTGCCAGTAGTATAGCCCACAGGGGGAATCAGCCCCAGCATTTT.

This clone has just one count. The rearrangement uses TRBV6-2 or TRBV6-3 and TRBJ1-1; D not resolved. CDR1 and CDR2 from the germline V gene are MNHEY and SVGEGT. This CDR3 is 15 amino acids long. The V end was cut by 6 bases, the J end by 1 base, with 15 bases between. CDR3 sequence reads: CASSPLAWENTEAFF. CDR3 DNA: TGTGCCAGCAGCCCCCTCGCCTGGGAGAACACTGAAGCTTTCTTT.

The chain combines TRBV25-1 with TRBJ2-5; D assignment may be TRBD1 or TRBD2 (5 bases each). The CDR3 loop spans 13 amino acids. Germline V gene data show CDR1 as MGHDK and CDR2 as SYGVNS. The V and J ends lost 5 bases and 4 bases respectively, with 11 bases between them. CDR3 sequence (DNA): TGTGCCAGCAGTCCCCTGGGACGAGAGACCCAGTACTTC. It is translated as CASSPLGRETQYF. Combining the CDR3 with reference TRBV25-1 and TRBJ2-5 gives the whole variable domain EADIYQTPRYLVIGTGKKITLECSQTMGHDKMYWYQQDPGMELHLIHYSYGVNSTEKGDLSSESTVSRIRTEHFPLTLESARPSHTSQYLCASSPLGRETQYFGPGTRLLVL.

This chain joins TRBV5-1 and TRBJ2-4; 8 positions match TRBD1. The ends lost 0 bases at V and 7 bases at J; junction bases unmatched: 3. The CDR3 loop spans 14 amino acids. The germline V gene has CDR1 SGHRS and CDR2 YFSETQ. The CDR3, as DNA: TGCGCCAGCAGCTTGGGGACAGGGCCGAACATTCAGTACTTC. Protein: CASSLGTGPNIQYF.

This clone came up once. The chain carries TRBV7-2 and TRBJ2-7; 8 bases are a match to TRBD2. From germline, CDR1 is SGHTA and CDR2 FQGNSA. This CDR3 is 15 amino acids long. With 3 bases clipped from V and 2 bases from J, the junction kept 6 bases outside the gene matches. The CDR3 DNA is TGTGCCAGCAGCTTTGGGATAGCGGGGACCTACGAGCAGTACTTC. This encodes CASSFGIAGTYEQYF.

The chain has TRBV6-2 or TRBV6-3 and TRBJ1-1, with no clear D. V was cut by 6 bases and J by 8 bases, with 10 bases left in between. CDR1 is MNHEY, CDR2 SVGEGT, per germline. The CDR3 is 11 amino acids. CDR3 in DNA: TGTGCCAGCAGCTTGCATGGCGAAGCTTTCTTT. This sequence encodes CASSLHGEAFF.